The T cell receptor (beta chain) under discussion was sequenced for a study of blood T cell repertoires in COVID-19. The overall study: Some COVID-19 samples were acute and others convalescent; all came from the United States, Italy and Spain. Sources were T cells, B-cell-depleted T cells, or PBMCs; the material itself was cDNA or gDNA.

The CDR3 consists of 13 residues. Germline CDR1 SGHTA, CDR2 FQGNSA. The V end lost 1 base, the J end lost 9 bases, and 12 bases lay between the germline ends. In the authors' methods: How many nucleated cells were present was estimated from reference gene primer amplification. The method was immunoSEQ multiplex PCR; TCRdb's version includes in-frame clones alone and lacks a portion of them. V and J calls and clone size come straight from that table; D and trimming were deduced from the DNA. The sample lists about 250,000 clones; roughly 86% were seen once. This clone was recorded only once. The clonotype comes from a woman aged 60-75 years who had recovered from COVID-19. Sequencing used peripheral blood. The chain recombines TRBV7-2 with TRBJ1-1, with no clear D. The CDR3 sequence: CASSLVRGRQAFF. CDR3 in DNA: TGTGCCAGCAGCTTAGTCCGGGGTCGCCAAGCTTTCTTT. Looking up the rest from reference TRBV7-2 and TRBJ1-1 gives the full variable domain: GAGVSQSPSNKVTEKGKDVELRCDPISGHTALYWYRQSLGQGLEFLIYFQGNSAPDKSGLPSDRFSAERTGGSVSTLTIQRTQQEDSAVYLCASSLVRGRQAFFGQGTRLTVV.